The 18 T cell receptor beta chains in this list originate from one sample, sequenced in a study of cytomegalovirus exposure and HLA in healthy donors. PCR primers comprised 60 Vbeta and 13 Jbeta primers. Sequencing was performed with immunoSEQ multiplex PCR; in TCRdb, only in-frame clones are kept and a portion is missing. The sample carries 150,000 to 200,000 clones, about 80% recorded once. Specimen: PBMCs. These receptors were obtained from a man between 18 and 35 years old in good health and CMV-seropositive.

V and J are TRBV2 and TRBJ1-1; maybe TRBD1 (6 bases). Germline assignment: CDR1 SNHLY and CDR2 FYNNEI. The CDR3 spans 12 residues. V was trimmed by 9 bases and J by 2 bases, leaving 10 bases between them. CDR3 nucleotide sequence: TGTGCCAGAGAGGGGGAAAACACTGAAGCTTTCTTT. Amino acids: CAREGENTEAFF.

This clone was seen a handful of times. The genes are TRBV6-5 and TRBJ2-7; weak D call: TRBD2 (7 bases). Trimming took 5 bases from V and 4 from J, leaving 18 bases between them. From germline, CDR1 is MNHEY and CDR2 SVGAGI. The CDR3 totals 15 residues. CDR3 loop: CASSPWVGGRYEQYF. Here the CDR3 DNA reads TGTGCCAGCAGTCCTTGGGTGGGGGGGCGATACGAGCAGTACTTC.

In its sample, this clone was seen once. The chain couples TRBV4-1 to TRBJ2-1, with D possibly TRBD1 on 7 matching bases. The CDR3 contains 17 residues. Germline CDR1 reads MGHRA; CDR2 reads YSYEKL. Trimming cost V 1 base and J 6 bases, with 19 bases left between them. CDR3 coding DNA: TGCGCCAGCAGCCAAGGTCCAGCAGGGGGGCCGGGCAATGAGCAGTTCTTC. This translates into CASSQGPAGGPGNEQFF.

Comments on this clone: Other DNA variants within this sample encode the same CDR3. CDR3 amino acids: CASSLGLFYEQYF. The DNA for the CDR3 is TGTGCCAGCAGTTTAGGACTCTTCTACGAGCAGTACTTC. This rearrangement joins TRBV27 to TRBJ2-7; D perhaps matches TRBD2 (5 bases). Trimming took off 2 bases at V and 3 bases at J, with 8 bases between the two ends. Germline V gene sequence: CDR1 MNHEY, CDR2 SMNVEV (reference sequence). The CDR3 is 13 residues long.

This chain connects TRBV6-6 to TRBJ1-2; TRBD1 is a possible D gene (5 bases). CDR3 length equals 13 residues. Germline values: CDR1 MNHNY, CDR2 SVGAGI (reference sequence). Trimming took off 2 bases at V and 8 bases at J, with 12 bases between the two ends. CDR3 bases: TGTGCCAGCAGTTACCGGGGGGGGTCGGGCTACACCTTC. Amino acid sequence: CASSYRGGSGYTF.

The chain is built from TRBV12-2 and TRBJ2-3; the tabulated D call, TRBD2, remains unverified against the DNA. TRBV12-2 is deemed a pseudogene. The CDR3 length is 18 residues. CDR3 nucleotides: TGTGCAAGTCGCTTACCCGGACTGGGGGGGGATAGCACAGATACGCAGTATTTT. Its translation is CASRLPGLGGDSTDTQYF.

The chain carries TRBV18 and TRBJ1-1, with D maybe TRBD1 (6 bases). Germline V gene sequence: CDR1 KGHSH, CDR2 LQKENI. Trimming removed 8 bases from V and 4 bases from J, with 14 bases in between. The length of the CDR3 is 13 residues. CDR3 residues: CASQRGLSTEAFF. CDR3 nucleotides: TGTGCCAGCCAGAGGGGGTTGAGCACTGAAGCTTTCTTT.

The CDR3 DNA reads as TGCGCCAGCAGCCCGCTACCGGGGTACGGCACTGAAGCTTTCTTT. It encodes CASSPLPGYGTEAFF. The genes are TRBV5-1 and TRBJ1-1; no reliable D call. The length of the CDR3 is 15 residues. Germline V gene sequence: CDR1 SGHRS, CDR2 YFSETQ. V dropped 4 bases and J dropped 4 bases, with 17 bases sitting between them.

This rearrangement joins TRBV27 to TRBJ1-5; no definite D call. Trimming took off 3 bases at V and 3 bases at J, with 9 bases between the two ends. Germline V gene sequence: CDR1 MNHEY, CDR2 SMNVEV (reference sequence). This CDR3 contains 14 residues. In nucleotides, the CDR3 is TGTGCCAGCAGTTTGTACGGTATCAATCAGCCCCAGCATTTT. It specifies CASSLYGINQPQHF.

The genes are TRBV28 and TRBJ2-7; D perhaps matches TRBD1 (5 bases). Trimming stripped 6 bases from V and 0 bases from J, with 15 bases between. Germline lookup yields CDR1 MDHEN and CDR2 SYDVKM. The CDR3 is made up of 15 amino acids. The CDR3 DNA reads TGTGCCAGCAGCTCCGGACACTTAAGCTCCTACGAGCAGTACTTC. It codes for CASSSGHLSSYEQYF.

The chain combines TRBV14 with TRBJ2-3, with a possible D match to TRBD2 (5 bases). The V gene lost 2 bases and the J gene lost 1 base, with 13 bases spanning the gap. The length of the CDR3 is 16 residues. CDR1 SGHDN and CDR2 FVKESK come from the germline V gene. CDR3 in amino acids: CASSQRGHKRTDTQYF. DNA of the CDR3: TGTGCCAGCAGCCAACGAGGGCACAAACGCACAGATACGCAGTATTTT.

This chain uses TRBV5-6 with TRBJ2-3; 7 bases are shared with TRBD2. V lost 0 bases and J lost 6; bases outside the gene matches: 13. Per germline, CDR1 SGHDT and CDR2 YYEEEE. The CDR3 runs to 17 residues. Here the CDR3 DNA reads TGTGCCAGCAGCTTGGGCCCCCCGGGGGACTACGAGGATACGCAGTATTTT. Translated: CASSLGPPGDYEDTQYF.

This sequence joins TRBV5-1 and TRBJ2-2; TRBD2 aligns across 9 bases. In germline, CDR1 is SGHRS, CDR2 YFSETQ. There are 16 residues in the CDR3. Trimming cost V 8 bases and J 8 bases; bases outside gene matches: 16. CDR3 amino acids: CASRRLAGEESGELFF. CDR3 DNA sequence: TGCGCCAGTCGGCGGTTAGCGGGAGAAGAGTCTGGGGAGCTGTTTTTT.

This chain links TRBV18 with TRBJ2-7; D uncertain. The CDR3 length is 11 residues. Germline CDR1 is KGHSH and CDR2 is LQKENI. V was clipped by 9 bases and J by 9 bases, with 15 bases between them. This CDR3 is CASHDRDSQYF. CDR3 coding DNA: TGTGCCAGTCACGATCGAGACTCGCAGTACTTC.

The J gene is TRBJ2-3, the V gene TRBV5-4, with D possibly being TRBD2 (5 bases). V shed 0 bases and J shed 3 bases, with 5 bases lying between them. The CDR3 totals 13 residues. Per the germline V gene, CDR1 is SGHNT and CDR2 is YYREEE (reference sequence). As DNA, the CDR3 is TGTGCCAGCAGCTTGGCGGGAACAGATACGCAGTATTTT. As protein: CASSLAGTDTQYF.

V and J are TRBV5-4 and TRBJ1-1; D possibly corresponds to TRBD1 (6 bases). The CDR3 is 14 amino acids. The germline V gene has CDR1 SGHNT and CDR2 YYREEE (reference sequence). The ends were cut back, 4 bases at V and 8 bases at J, with 18 bases in the middle. In DNA form, the CDR3 reads TGTGCCAGCAGCCTTTCAGGGGTTCTTCGCGAAGCTTTCTTT. Translating it yields CASSLSGVLREAFF.

This rearrangement joins TRBV9 to TRBJ1-1; D might be TRBD1 (5 bases). The germline gives CDR1 SGDLS, CDR2 YYNGEE. With 1 base removed from V and 2 bases from J, the gap between germline ends came to 12 bases. The CDR3 has 15 residues. CDR3 region: CASSVLGGVNTEAFF. In DNA form, the CDR3 reads TGTGCCAGCAGCGTACTTGGGGGGGTCAACACTGAAGCTTTCTTT.

The V and J genes are TRBV6-1 and TRBJ1-2; 10 bases align to TRBD1. CDR3 size: 15 residues. Germline CDR1 reads MNHNS; CDR2 reads SASEGT. V trimming: 4 bases; J trimming: 8 bases; junction bases outside the gene matches: 10. CDR3 loop: CASSAYTGTGEGYTF. CDR3 coding DNA: TGTGCCAGCAGTGCCTACACCGGGACAGGGGAAGGCTACACCTTC.